Included here is one T cell receptor (beta chain) sequence, with context. The sample originates from a study of shared clonotypes between healthy human individuals. The protocol was immunoSEQ multiplex PCR, while the TCRdb copy is restricted to in-frame clones and leaves out a portion. This sample carries 500,000 or so clones, approximately 95% of them seen once, and the ten largest clones take approximately 0.067%. The V and J ends lost 5 bases and 3 bases, in that order; junction bases with no gene match: 8. Germline V gene data show CDR1 as MNHEY and CDR2 as SMNVEV (reference sequence). The CDR3 covers 16 residues.

The V and J genes are TRBV27 and TRBJ2-7, with TRBD1 matching over 12 bases. The clonotype comes from a woman aged 25 to 39 in good health. The sequencing sample was made of naive CD4+ T cells sorted from blood. Subset denoted: CD45RA+ positively selected. In DNA form, the CDR3 reads TGTGCCAGCAGTATACGCGGGACAGGGGGCATCTACGAGCAGTACTTC. Its protein is CASSIRGTGGIYEQYF.